Listed here is a single T cell receptor beta chain. The sample belongs to a study of early T cells in non-severe SARS-CoV-2 infection. Study in general: With bulk RNA from unsorted whole blood as input, sequencing yielded unpaired chains.

The CDR3 has 17 residues. Germline CDR1 MDHEN, CDR2 SYDVKM. With V trimmed by 5 bases and J by 3 bases, 15 bases remained unmatched. A single record per CDR3 protein comes from TCRdb applying MiXCR to the 5' RACE reads. The sample has about 84,000 distinct CDR3 sequences, roughly an eighth seen once. J is TRBJ2-7 and V is TRBV28, with 8 bases matching TRBD2. The origin of this receptor is an adult who was a healthcare worker with PCR-confirmed SARS-CoV-2 infection or an uninfected control (not recorded which). Material for sequencing was whole blood. Written as DNA, the CDR3 is TGTGCCAGCAGTGGCCACCCCACTAGCGGAAGTCACTACGAGCAGTACTTC. It translates to CASSGHPTSGSHYEQYF.